These 15 T cell receptor beta chains were sequenced from one sample in a study of Graves' ophthalmopathy and Graves' hyperthyroidism. Amplified material comprised TCR beta CDR3 regions derived from RNA transcripts. Second-round multiplex PCR came after a first-round RT-PCR that employed HTBI primers. In TCRdb, the multiplex PCR reads were re-called with MiXCR into one record per CDR3 protein. This table has roughly 500,000 distinct CDR3 sequences, roughly an eighth appearing once. The sample taken for sequencing was blood. The receptors come from a woman aged 25-40 years with Graves' ophthalmopathy.

This clonotype was observed many times. V and J are TRBV27 and TRBJ2-7; D unresolved. CDR1 is MNHEY, CDR2 SMNVEV, per germline (reference sequence). V lost 10 bases to trimming and J lost 3 bases, with 4 bases between them. CDR3 length: 9 amino acids. CDR3 sequence reads: CATVYEQYF. CDR3 in DNA: TGTGCCACCGTCTACGAGCAGTACTTC.

A single count supports this clonotype. The chain combines TRBV15 with TRBJ2-7; 7 bases fit TRBD2. The CDR3 has 15 residues. From germline, CDR1 is LNHNV and CDR2 YYDKDF (reference sequence). V lost 3 bases, J lost 5 bases, and 10 bases stayed unmatched. The CDR3 bases are TGTGCCACCAGCAGGAGACGGGGGGTGACGGACGAGCAGTACTTC. Protein: CATSRRRGVTDEQYF.

This clonotype has a handful of counts. The chain couples TRBV20-1 to TRBJ2-7, with 7 bases that match TRBD1. The V and J ends lost 6 bases and 3 bases, in that order; junction bases with no gene match: 8. The CDR3 runs to 13 residues. Germline V gene sequence: CDR1 DFQATT, CDR2 SNEGSKA (reference sequence). The CDR3 DNA reads as TGCAGTGCAGCTAACGGACAGGTCTACGAGCAGTACTTC. Residues: CSAANGQVYEQYF.

This clonotype was counted many times. V is TRBV20-1 and J is TRBJ2-7; TRBD2 matches at 10 bases. The CDR3 is 14 amino acids. V lost 7 bases and J lost 4; bases outside the gene matches: 10. In germline, CDR1 is DFQATT, CDR2 SNEGSKA (reference sequence). CDR3 sequence reads: CSGSGGGFRYEQYF. CDR3 nucleotides: TGCAGTGGGAGCGGGGGGGGCTTTAGGTACGAGCAGTACTTC.

The V call is TRBV6-2 or TRBV6-3, the J call TRBJ2-5, with D possibly being TRBD2 (6 bases). The CDR3 is made up of 14 amino acids. Germline V gene lookup returns CDR1 MNHEY and CDR2 SVGEGT. The ends were cut back, 5 bases at V and 1 base at J, with 11 bases in the middle. The CDR3 reads CASSRGTSQETQYF. CDR3 coding DNA: TGTGCCAGCAGTCGCGGGACTTCCCAAGAGACCCAGTACTTC.

This clonotype occurred a few times. J is TRBJ1-5 and V is TRBV6-5, with 9 bases fitting TRBD1. The CDR3 covers 15 residues. Germline V gene lookup returns CDR1 MNHEY and CDR2 SVGAGI. V gave up 4 bases and J gave up 5 bases; unmatched junction bases: 6. DNA for the CDR3: TGTGCCAGCAGTTCCACAGGGGGCTCGGATCAGCCCCAGCATTTT. Protein: CASSSTGGSDQPQHF.

This clonotype has a count of ten or more. The rearrangement uses TRBV7-9 and TRBJ1-2, with D unclear. Trimming stripped 5 bases from V and 8 bases from J, with 9 bases between. The CDR3 has 11 amino acids. Germline assignment: CDR1 SEHNR and CDR2 FQNEAQ (reference sequence). In DNA form, the CDR3 reads TGTGCCAGCAGCGCCCCGGACGGCTACACCTTC. This codes for CASSAPDGYTF.

Turning to this clonotype: This may be a read error: a much more frequent sequence differs by one nucleotide. The chain is built from TRBV4-1 and TRBJ1-5; D uncertain. CDR3 size: 15 residues. Germline V gene data show CDR1 as MGHRA and CDR2 as YSYEKL. The CDR3 DNA is TGCGCCAGCAGCCAAGATCAAGGGATCAATCAGCCCCCGCATTTT. Translating it yields CASSQDQGINQPPHF.

This clonotype was found many times. Germline is not matched at one junction end, which may reflect a read error. This rearrangement joins TRBV27 to TRBJ2-7, with 7 bases matching TRBD2. Looked up from germline, CDR1 is MNHEY and CDR2 is SMNVEV (reference sequence). The CDR3 totals 17 residues. The CDR3 spells CASSPTVPSGLSSEQYF. CDR3 in DNA: TGTGCCAGCAGTCCCACGGTTCCTAGCGGCCTATCCTCCGAGCAGTACTTC.

This clonotype turned up a few times. The chain uses TRBV30 and TRBJ1-1; 7 nucleotides agree with TRBD1. Germline assignment: CDR1 GTSNPN and CDR2 SVGIG (reference sequence). V was pared by 6 bases and J by 7 bases, with 11 bases of the junction left unmatched. The CDR3 is made up of 13 amino acids. The CDR3 DNA reads TGTGCCTGCACCAGGGCAGGGGGATATGAAGCTTTCTTT. This translates into CACTRAGGYEAFF. Supplemented by reference TRBV30 and TRBJ1-1, the full variable domain reads SQTIHQWPATLVQPVGSPLSLECTVEGTSNPNLYWYRQAAGRGLQLLFYSVGIGQISSEVPQNLSASRPQDRQFILSSKKLLLSDSGFYLCACTRAGGYEAFFGQGTRLTVV.

The sample holds many counts of this clonotype. The rearrangement uses TRBV12-3 or TRBV12-4 and TRBJ1-6, with D perhaps TRBD1 (5 bases). Trimming took off 5 bases at V and 7 bases at J, with 12 bases between the two ends. The CDR3 has 14 residues. The DNA for the CDR3 is TGTGCCAGCAGTGCCCGCGGGGACAATTCACCCCTCCACTTT. Amino acid sequence: CASSARGDNSPLHF.

This clonotype was seen repeatedly, ten times or more. The chain recombines TRBV6-5 with TRBJ2-7, with D tentatively TRBD1 or TRBD2 (6 bases each). In germline, CDR1 is MNHEY, CDR2 SVGAGI. CDR3 length: 17 amino acids. V gave up 5 bases and J gave up 6 bases, with 26 bases separating them. CDR3: CASSLLSTGSGASEQYF. CDR3 coding DNA: TGTGCCAGCAGTCTACTTTCGACCGGTTCGGGGGCCAGCGAGCAGTACTTC.

This clonotype has at least ten counts. The chain carries TRBV20-1 and TRBJ2-5; D gene uncertain. Per the germline V gene, CDR1 is DFQATT and CDR2 is SNEGSKA (reference sequence). V lost 6 bases and J 5 bases, leaving 16 bases between the germline ends. This CDR3 has 13 residues. In nucleotides, the CDR3 is TGCAGTGCCACTGAGGATATCGCTGAGACCCAGTACTTC. Translated: CSATEDIAETQYF.

The rearrangement links TRBV6-5 to TRBJ1-2, with TRBD1 matching 9 bases. The CDR3 runs 15 residues. The V and J ends lost 0 bases and 5 bases, in that order; junction bases with no gene match: 4. Germline V CDR1 and CDR2: MNHEY, SVGAGI. The CDR3 nucleotides read TGTGCCAGCAGTTACTCGAGAGGGACAGGGTATGGCTACACCTTC. Residues: CASSYSRGTGYGYTF.

This clonotype was seen repeatedly, ten times or more. One base away lies a much larger clone, so this may be a sequencing read error. The V call is TRBV12-3 or TRBV12-4, the J call TRBJ1-6; D is uncertain. CDR3 size: 15 residues. The CDR3 loop reads CASSFLGSYNSHLHF. The CDR3 coding sequence is TGTGCCAGCAGTTTTTTAGGCTCCTATAATTCACACCTCCACTTT.